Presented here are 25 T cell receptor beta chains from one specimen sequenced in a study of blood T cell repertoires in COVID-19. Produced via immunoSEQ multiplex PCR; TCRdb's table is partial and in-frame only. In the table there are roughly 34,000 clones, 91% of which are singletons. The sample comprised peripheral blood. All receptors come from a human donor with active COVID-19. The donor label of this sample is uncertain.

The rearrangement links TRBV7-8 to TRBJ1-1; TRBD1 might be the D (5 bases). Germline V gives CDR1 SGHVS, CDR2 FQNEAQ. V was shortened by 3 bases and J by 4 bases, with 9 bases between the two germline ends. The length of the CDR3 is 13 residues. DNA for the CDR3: TGTGCCAGCAGCTTGGGGGGTTCCACTGAAGCTTTCTTT. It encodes CASSLGGSTEAFF.

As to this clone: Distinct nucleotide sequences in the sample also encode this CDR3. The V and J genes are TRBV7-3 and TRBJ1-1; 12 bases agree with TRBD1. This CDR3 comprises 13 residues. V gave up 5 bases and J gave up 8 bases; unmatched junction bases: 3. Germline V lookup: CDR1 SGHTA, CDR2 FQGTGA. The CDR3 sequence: CASSPGTGGEAFF. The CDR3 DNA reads TGTGCCAGCAGCCCAGGGACAGGGGGCGAAGCTTTCTTT.

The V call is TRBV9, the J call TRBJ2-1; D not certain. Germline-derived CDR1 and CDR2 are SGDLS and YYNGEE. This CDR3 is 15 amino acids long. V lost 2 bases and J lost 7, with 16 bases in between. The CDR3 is CASSVSLTGNNEQFF. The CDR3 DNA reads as TGTGCCAGCAGCGTCTCCTTGACTGGCAATAATGAGCAGTTCTTC.

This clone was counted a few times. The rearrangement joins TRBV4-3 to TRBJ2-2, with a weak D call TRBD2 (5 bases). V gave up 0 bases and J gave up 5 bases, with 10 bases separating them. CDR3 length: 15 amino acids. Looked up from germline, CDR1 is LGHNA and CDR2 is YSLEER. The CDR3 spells CASSQDTRATGELFF. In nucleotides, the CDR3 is TGCGCCAGCAGCCAAGATACGAGGGCAACCGGGGAGCTGTTTTTT.

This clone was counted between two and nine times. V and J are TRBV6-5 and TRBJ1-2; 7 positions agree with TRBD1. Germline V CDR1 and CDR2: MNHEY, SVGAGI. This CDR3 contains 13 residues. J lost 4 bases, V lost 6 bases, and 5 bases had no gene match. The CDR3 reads CASRPGQVYGYTF. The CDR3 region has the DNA TGTGCCAGCAGGCCCGGACAGGTCTATGGCTACACCTTC.

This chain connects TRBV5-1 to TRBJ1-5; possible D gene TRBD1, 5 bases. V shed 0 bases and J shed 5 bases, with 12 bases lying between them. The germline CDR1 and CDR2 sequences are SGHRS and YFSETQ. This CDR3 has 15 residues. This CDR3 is CASSLGGGPYQPQHF. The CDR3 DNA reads TGCGCCAGCAGCTTGGGGGGGGGACCTTATCAGCCCCAGCATTTT.

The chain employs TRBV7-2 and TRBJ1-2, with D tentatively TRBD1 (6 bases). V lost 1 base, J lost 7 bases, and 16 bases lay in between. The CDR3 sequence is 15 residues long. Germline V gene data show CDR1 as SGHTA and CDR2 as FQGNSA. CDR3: CASSLGGGRGGGYTF. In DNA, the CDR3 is TGTGCCAGCAGCTTAGGTGGGGGGCGCGGGGGTGGCTACACCTTC. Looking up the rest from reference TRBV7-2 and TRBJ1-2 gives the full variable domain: GAGVSQSPSNKVTEKGKDVELRCDPISGHTALYWYRQSLGQGLEFLIYFQGNSAPDKSGLPSDRFSAERTGGSVSTLTIQRTQQEDSAVYLCASSLGGGRGGGYTFGSGTRLTVV.

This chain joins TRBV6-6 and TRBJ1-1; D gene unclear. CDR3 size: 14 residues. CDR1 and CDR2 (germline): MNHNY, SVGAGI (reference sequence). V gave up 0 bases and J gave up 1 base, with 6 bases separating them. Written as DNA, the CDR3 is TGTGCCAGCAGTTACTCTGAGGGGAACACTGAAGCTTTCTTT. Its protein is CASSYSEGNTEAFF.

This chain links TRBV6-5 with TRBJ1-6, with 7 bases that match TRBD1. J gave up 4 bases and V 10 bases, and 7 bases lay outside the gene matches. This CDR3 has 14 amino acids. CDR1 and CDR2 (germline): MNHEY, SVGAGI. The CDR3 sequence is CATTQGPYNSPLHF. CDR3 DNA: TGTGCCACCACACAGGGGCCTTATAATTCACCCCTCCACTTT.

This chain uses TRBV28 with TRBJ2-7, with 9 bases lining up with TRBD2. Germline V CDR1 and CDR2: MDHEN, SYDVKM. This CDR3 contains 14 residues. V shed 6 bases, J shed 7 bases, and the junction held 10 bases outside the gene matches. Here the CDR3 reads CASRLAGSKGEQYF. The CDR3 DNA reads TGTGCCAGCAGACTAGCGGGCAGCAAGGGGGAGCAGTACTTC.

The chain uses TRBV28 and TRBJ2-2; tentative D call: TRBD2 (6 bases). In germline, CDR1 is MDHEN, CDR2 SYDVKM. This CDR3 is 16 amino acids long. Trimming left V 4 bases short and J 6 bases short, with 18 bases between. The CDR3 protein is CASSSAGLPGAGELFF. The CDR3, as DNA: TGTGCCAGCAGTTCCGCGGGACTCCCTGGGGCCGGGGAGCTGTTTTTT.

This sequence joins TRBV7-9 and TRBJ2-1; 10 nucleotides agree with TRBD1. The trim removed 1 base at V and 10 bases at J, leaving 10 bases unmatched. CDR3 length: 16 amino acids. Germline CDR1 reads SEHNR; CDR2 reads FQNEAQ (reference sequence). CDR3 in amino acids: CASSLGDRGPRGEQFF. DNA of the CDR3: TGTGCCAGCAGCTTAGGGGACAGGGGTCCCCGAGGGGAGCAGTTCTTC.

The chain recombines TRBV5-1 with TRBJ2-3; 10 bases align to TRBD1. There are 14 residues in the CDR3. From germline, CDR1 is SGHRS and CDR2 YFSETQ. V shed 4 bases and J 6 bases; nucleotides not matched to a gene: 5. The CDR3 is CASSRDRGSDTQYF. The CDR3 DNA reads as TGCGCCAGCAGCAGGGACAGGGGATCGGATACGCAGTATTTT.

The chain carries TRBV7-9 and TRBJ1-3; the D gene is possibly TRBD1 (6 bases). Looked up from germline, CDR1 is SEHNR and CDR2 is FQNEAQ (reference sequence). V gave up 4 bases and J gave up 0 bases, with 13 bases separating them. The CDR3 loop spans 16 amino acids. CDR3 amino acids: CASSYGGSISGNTIYF. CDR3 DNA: TGTGCCAGCAGCTATGGGGGCAGTATCTCTGGAAACACCATATATTTT.

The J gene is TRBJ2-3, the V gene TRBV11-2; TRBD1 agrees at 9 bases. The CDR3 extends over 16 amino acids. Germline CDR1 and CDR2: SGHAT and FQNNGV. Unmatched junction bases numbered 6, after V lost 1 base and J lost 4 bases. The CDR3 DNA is TGTGCCAGCAGCTTAGTGGGACAGGGTTTCGCAGATACGCAGTATTTT. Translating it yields CASSLVGQGFADTQYF.

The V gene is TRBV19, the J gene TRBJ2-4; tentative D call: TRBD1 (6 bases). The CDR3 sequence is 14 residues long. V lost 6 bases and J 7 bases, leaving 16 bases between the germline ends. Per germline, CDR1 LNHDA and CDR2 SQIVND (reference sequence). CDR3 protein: CASRDSLAGNIQYF. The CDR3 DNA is TGTGCCAGTAGGGACAGCCTGGCCGGGAACATTCAGTACTTC.

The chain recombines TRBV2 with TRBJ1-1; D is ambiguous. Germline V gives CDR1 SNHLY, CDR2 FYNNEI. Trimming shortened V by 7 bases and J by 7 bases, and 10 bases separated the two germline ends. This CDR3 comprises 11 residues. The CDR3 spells CASNRGVEAFF. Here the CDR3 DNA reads TGTGCCAGCAATCGGGGAGTTGAAGCTTTCTTT.

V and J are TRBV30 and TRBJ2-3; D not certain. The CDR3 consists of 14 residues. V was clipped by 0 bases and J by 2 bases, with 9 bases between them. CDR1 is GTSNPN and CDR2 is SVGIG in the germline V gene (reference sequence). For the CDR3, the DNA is TGTGCCTGGAGTGTACTCTCCCCCACAGATACGCAGTATTTT. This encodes CAWSVLSPTDTQYF.

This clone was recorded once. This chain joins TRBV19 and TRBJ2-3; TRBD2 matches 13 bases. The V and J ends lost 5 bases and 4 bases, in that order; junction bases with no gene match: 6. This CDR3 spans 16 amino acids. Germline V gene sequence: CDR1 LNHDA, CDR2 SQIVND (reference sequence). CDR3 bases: TGTGCCAGTAGTTTTACTAGCGGGGGGGCCCCAGATACGCAGTATTTT. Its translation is CASSFTSGGAPDTQYF. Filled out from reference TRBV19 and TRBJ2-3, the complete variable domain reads DGGITQSPKYLFRKEGQNVTLSCEQNLNHDAMYWYRQDPGQGLRLIYYSQIVNDFQKGDIAEGYSVSREKKESFPLTVTSAQKNPTAFYLCASSFTSGGAPDTQYFGPGTRLTVL.

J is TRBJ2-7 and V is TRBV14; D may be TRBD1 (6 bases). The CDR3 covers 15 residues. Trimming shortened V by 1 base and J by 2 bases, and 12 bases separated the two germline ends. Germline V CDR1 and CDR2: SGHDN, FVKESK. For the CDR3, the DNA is TGTGCCAGCAGCCAAGGGGCAGGGGCGGCCTACGAGCAGTACTTC. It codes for CASSQGAGAAYEQYF.

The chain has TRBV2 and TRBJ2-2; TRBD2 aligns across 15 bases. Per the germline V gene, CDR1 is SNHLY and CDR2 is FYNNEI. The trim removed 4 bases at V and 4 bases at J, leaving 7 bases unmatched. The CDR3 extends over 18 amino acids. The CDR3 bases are TGTGCCAGCAGTGTAGGAGGACTAGCGGGAGGGGGCACCGGGGAGCTGTTTTTT. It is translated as CASSVGGLAGGGTGELFF.

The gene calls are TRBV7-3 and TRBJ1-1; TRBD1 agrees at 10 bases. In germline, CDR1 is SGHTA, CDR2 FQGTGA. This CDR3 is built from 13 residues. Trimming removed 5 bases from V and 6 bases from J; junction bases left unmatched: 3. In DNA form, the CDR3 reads TGTGCCAGCAGCCCTGGGACAGGGGCTGAAGCTTTCTTT. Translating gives CASSPGTGAEAFF.

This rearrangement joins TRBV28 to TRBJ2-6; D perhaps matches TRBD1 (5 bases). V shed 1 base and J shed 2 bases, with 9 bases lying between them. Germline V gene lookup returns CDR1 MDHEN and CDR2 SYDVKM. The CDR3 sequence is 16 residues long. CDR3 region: CASSLLLGAGANVLTF. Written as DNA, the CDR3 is TGTGCCAGCAGTTTATTATTAGGGGCTGGGGCCAACGTCCTGACTTTC.

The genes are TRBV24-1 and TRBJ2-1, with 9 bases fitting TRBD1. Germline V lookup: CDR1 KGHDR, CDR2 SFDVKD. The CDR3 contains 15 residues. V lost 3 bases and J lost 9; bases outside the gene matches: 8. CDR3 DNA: TGTGCCACCAGTGATGGGACAGGGAGGTTGGGTGAGCAGTTCTTC. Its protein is CATSDGTGRLGEQFF.

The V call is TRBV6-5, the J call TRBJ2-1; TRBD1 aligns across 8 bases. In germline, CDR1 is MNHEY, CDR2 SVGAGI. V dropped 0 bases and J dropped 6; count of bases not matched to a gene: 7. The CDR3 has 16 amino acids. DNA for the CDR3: TGTGCCAGCAGTTACTCCGACAGGGGAGAGGGCAATGAGCAGTTCTTC. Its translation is CASSYSDRGEGNEQFF.